Below, 16 T cell receptor beta chains from the same sample are listed, as sequenced in a study of neurological immune-mediated disorders. TCRdb fed the 5' RACE reads into MiXCR, producing one record per CDR3 protein. Of about 66,000 distinct CDR3 sequences in the sample, 4.5% were seen once. The sample comprised PBMCs. The receptor source for this set is a man aged 25 to 45 with multiple sclerosis.

As to this clonotype: Relative to the germline gene, one junction end is altered; a read error may explain this. The chain is built from TRBV9 and TRBJ1-6; 7 nucleotides align to TRBD1. Germline assignment: CDR1 SGDLS and CDR2 YYNGEE. The CDR3 length is 13 residues. The CDR3 region has the DNA TGTGCCAGCAGCGTTCAACACCGGGACAGACTCAACTTT. It is translated as CASSVQHRDRLNF.

The table lists this clonotype with many counts. The gene calls are TRBV20-1 and TRBJ1-1; 8 bases fit TRBD1. The CDR3 totals 14 residues. From germline, CDR1 is DFQATT and CDR2 SNEGSKA (reference sequence). Unmatched junction bases numbered 6, after V lost 0 bases and J lost 6 bases. The CDR3 DNA sequence: TGCAGTGCTAGAGATCTTCAGGGGGCGGCTGAAGCTTTCTTT. Protein sequence: CSARDLQGAAEAFF.

This clonotype has a count of ten or more. The chain recombines TRBV7-9 with TRBJ2-1, with TRBD1 matching over 8 bases. After removal of 5 bases from V and 4 bases from J, the junction contained 4 bases not matched to a gene. CDR3 size: 14 residues. Germline V lookup: CDR1 SEHNR, CDR2 FQNEAQ (reference sequence). In DNA form, the CDR3 reads TGTGCCAGCAGCCCCCGGGACAGGTACAATGAGCAGTTCTTC. As protein: CASSPRDRYNEQFF. The full variable domain, its missing parts supplied by reference TRBV7-9 and TRBJ2-1, is DTGVSQNPRHKITKRGQNVTFRCDPISEHNRLYWYRQTLGQGPEFLTYFQNEAQLEKSRLLSDRFSAERPKGSFSTLEIQRTEQGDSAMYLCASSPRDRYNEQFFGPGTRLTVL.

This clonotype turned up a few times. The chain carries TRBV3-1 and TRBJ2-1; 7 bases line up with TRBD1. This CDR3 is built from 16 residues. Per the germline V gene, CDR1 is LGHDT and CDR2 is YNNKEL (reference sequence). V was clipped by 3 bases and J by 0 bases; unmatched bases: 5. This CDR3 is CASSQGTELSYNEQFF. Written as DNA, the CDR3 is TGTGCCAGCAGCCAGGGGACAGAACTCTCCTACAATGAGCAGTTCTTC.

This sequence joins TRBV10-3 and TRBJ2-1; 9 bases align to TRBD1. Germline V gene data show CDR1 as ENHRY and CDR2 as SYGVKD. The CDR3 contains 15 residues. V lost 3 bases to trimming and J lost 3 bases; unmatched junction nucleotides: 3. The CDR3 reads CAISDGTGNYNEQFF. CDR3 DNA: TGTGCCATCAGTGATGGGACAGGGAACTACAATGAGCAGTTCTTC.

This clonotype appeared many times. This sequence joins TRBV6-5 and TRBJ1-1; the D gene is possibly TRBD1 (5 bases). The CDR3 runs to 14 residues. In germline, CDR1 is MNHEY, CDR2 SVGAGI. Trimming removed 0 bases at V and 5 bases at J, with 10 bases between. CDR3 sequence reads: CASSYSGVMTEAFF. As DNA, the CDR3 is TGTGCCAGCAGTTACTCGGGGGTGATGACTGAAGCTTTCTTT.

This clonotype was observed at least ten times. V and J are TRBV3-1 and TRBJ2-3, with 7 nucleotides matching TRBD2. Germline V gives CDR1 LGHDT, CDR2 YNNKEL (reference sequence). Losses at the gene ends were 0 bases for V and 10 bases for J; bases not matched to a gene: 10. This CDR3 has 15 residues. CDR3: CASSQDGGSSAPQYF. The DNA for the CDR3 is TGTGCCAGCAGCCAAGACGGGGGGTCTAGCGCCCCGCAGTATTTT.

This rearrangement joins TRBV30 to TRBJ1-5; D not resolved. V lost 3 bases and J lost 1, with 13 bases in between. From germline, CDR1 is GTSNPN and CDR2 SVGIG (reference sequence). CDR3 length: 15 amino acids. The CDR3 nucleotides read TGTGCCTGGAGCACCGGCTCCAACAGCAATCAGCCCCAGCATTTT. This encodes CAWSTGSNSNQPQHF.

This clonotype was seen many times. V gene TRBV4-1 combines with J gene TRBJ1-4; no clear D gene. Trimming stripped 0 bases from V and 8 bases from J, with 19 bases between. CDR1 MGHRA and CDR2 YSYEKL come from the germline V gene. The CDR3 runs to 17 residues. The CDR3 nucleotides read TGCGCCAGCAGCCAAGATCCAGGAGCAACCTGGAGGGAAAAACTGTTTTTT. Residues: CASSQDPGATWREKLFF.

This clonotype came up many times. This chain connects TRBV20-1 to TRBJ2-1; no reliable D call. Germline lookup yields CDR1 DFQATT and CDR2 SNEGSKA (reference sequence). The CDR3 length is 12 residues. V lost 4 bases to trimming and J lost 5 bases, with 9 bases between them. CDR3 nucleotides: TGCAGTGCTACGGGCAACAACAATGAGCAGTTCTTC. Its protein is CSATGNNNEQFF.

This clonotype was recorded many times. V and J are TRBV6-5 and TRBJ2-2, with 12 bases lining up with TRBD2. The CDR3 covers 15 residues. CDR1 and CDR2 (germline): MNHEY, SVGAGI. The J segment lost 5 bases and the V segment lost 6 bases, leaving 4 bases of the junction unmatched. CDR3 sequence reads: CASRASGGATGELFF. Here the CDR3 DNA reads TGTGCCAGCAGGGCTAGCGGGGGGGCGACCGGGGAGCTGTTTTTT.

The CDR3 nucleotides are TGCAGTGCTAGAGCCCAGATAGGGCCTCCCTACGAGCAGTACTTC. Translating gives CSARAQIGPPYEQYF. The rearrangement joins TRBV20-1 to TRBJ2-7; no clear D gene. From germline, CDR1 is DFQATT and CDR2 SNEGSKA (reference sequence). The CDR3 spans 15 residues. Trimming took 1 base from V and 2 from J, leaving 15 bases between them.

This clonotype has only a few counts. The CDR3 loop reads CASNSERDTEAFF. CDR3 sequence (DNA): TGTGCCAGCAACTCGGAAAGAGACACTGAAGCTTTCTTT. The V call is TRBV2, the J call TRBJ1-1; D gene ambiguous. The length of the CDR3 is 13 residues. Germline V lookup: CDR1 SNHLY, CDR2 FYNNEI. The V end was cut by 7 bases, the J end by 3 bases, with 12 bases between.

This clonotype was seen ten or more times. The V call is TRBV5-1, the J call TRBJ1-4; D possibly corresponds to TRBD1 (5 bases). This CDR3 spans 15 amino acids. Trimming removed 5 bases at V and 7 bases at J, with 18 bases between. Germline V gives CDR1 SGHRS, CDR2 YFSETQ. The CDR3 sequence: CASRLNPGAAEKLFF. CDR3 DNA sequence: TGCGCCAGCAGGCTCAACCCCGGGGCAGCTGAAAAACTGTTTTTT.

This clonotype showed up many times. V usage is TRBV27 and J usage is TRBJ1-1; D is perhaps TRBD1 (5 bases). In germline, CDR1 is MNHEY, CDR2 SMNVEV (reference sequence). Trimming took 7 bases from V and 4 from J, leaving 19 bases between them. The length of the CDR3 is 15 residues. The CDR3 loop is CASTPYLGLGTEAFF. In DNA form, the CDR3 reads TGTGCCAGCACCCCTTATTTGGGACTAGGCACTGAAGCTTTCTTT.

This clonotype was detected many times. The chain's CDR3 is CASVGQGTIAREQYV. The CDR3 nucleotides are TGCGCCAGCGTCGGACAGGGGACAATCGCCCGTGAGCAGTACGTC. The V gene is TRBV5-1, the J gene TRBJ2-7, with 9 positions matching TRBD1. Germline CDR1 reads SGHRS; CDR2 reads YFSETQ. V shed 7 bases and J 7 bases; nucleotides not matched to a gene: 15. CDR3 length: 15 amino acids.